This note documents a single TCR beta chain sequence. As yet, its antigen is unknown. The data were obtained in a study of human thymus T cells. Study-wide findings and caveats: Repertoires from thymus and blood appeared to show biased V and J gene usage. Related research reported highly overlapping thymic repertoires among unrelated individuals.

Between the trimmed V and J ends, which lost 2 bases and 4 bases, there was a span of 14 bases. CDR3 length equals 15 residues. CDR1 is MNHEY and CDR2 is SVGAGI in the germline V gene. During corrective heart surgery, resections were taken, and the thymus tissue came from them. Donors consisted of healthy Finnish infants (having corrective surgery for congenital heart defects). The table came from immunoSEQ multiplex PCR; TCRdb's copy has only in-frame clones and leaves some out. The sample lists approximately 71,000 clones; 85% to 95% were seen once. Sample: thymus tissue. This receptor was obtained from a girl in the first two years of life with a congenital heart defect but otherwise immunologically healthy. The chain has TRBV6-5 and TRBJ1-2, with a possible D match to TRBD1 (5 bases). The CDR3: CASSYLSGGGYGYTF. The CDR3 bases are TGTGCCAGCAGTTACCTTTCTGGGGGTGGCTATGGCTACACCTTC.